What follows describes a single TCR beta chain. Its antigen remains unidentified. Other nucleotide sequences in the sample specify the same CDR3. Assay used: immunoSEQ multiplex PCR; TCRdb lists only in-frame clones, some missing. The table includes about 70,000 clones, around 90% detected once. The sample comes from a study of OX40 agonist ivuxolimab in advanced cancers. Whole-study context: Participants averaged 60 years of age (range 23 to 79) and were 75% to 90% male. Partial responses occurred in three patients (one hepatocellular carcinoma, two cutaneous melanoma). General study results and limits: Expanded peripheral T-cell antigen specificity went undetermined. Among the lowest levels of clonal expansion were found in partial responders at 0.1-3.0 mg/kg.

There are 16 residues in the CDR3. The V gene lost 9 bases and the J gene lost 1 base, with 19 bases spanning the gap. Looked up from germline, CDR1 is LGHNT and CDR2 is FRNRAP. The source is an adult with an advanced solid tumor such as melanoma, head and neck, liver or kidney cancer. The starting material was CD4+ or CD8+ T cells sorted from blood, obtained in a trial of the OX40 agonist ivuxolimab. The J gene is TRBJ1-5, the V gene TRBV12-5; the D gene is possibly TRBD1 (6 bases). CDR3 sequence (DNA): TGTGCTAGGGGCCGGGGGCGGGGGGAGAGCAATCAGCCCCAGCATTTT. It yields the protein CARGRGRGESNQPQHF.